Given below is one TCR beta chain in context. What it binds is unknown. CDR1 is LNHDA and CDR2 is SQIVND in the germline V gene (reference sequence). The length of the CDR3 is 15 residues. After removal of 5 bases from V and 7 bases from J, the junction contained 11 bases not matched to a gene. This sample was taken from a study of T cell responses to AZD1222 COVID-19 vaccine. General study points: Distributed over spike, vaccine-associated CD4 TCRs predominated at 160-218 and 743-854. Most donors were white British and more were female, and clonal diversity was possibly underestimated. Repertoire samples came only from after the peak T cell response.

The protocol was immunoSEQ multiplex PCR, while the TCRdb copy is restricted to in-frame clones and leaves out a portion. The profile shows over 110,000 clones, roughly 92% of them singletons. Some second doses came at about 4 weeks and others at about 12 weeks; these were pooled. The receptor was derived from an adult who received the AZD1222 COVID-19 vaccine. This sequence joins TRBV19 and TRBJ1-1; 9 nucleotides align to TRBD1. The source was peripheral blood, collected 28 days after the second AZD1222 dose. The CDR3 region is CASSPATGGYGEAFF. The CDR3 DNA reads TGTGCCAGTAGTCCCGCGACAGGGGGATACGGTGAAGCTTTCTTT.